The next 11 T cell receptor beta chains were all read from a single sample in a study of OX40 agonist ivuxolimab in advanced cancers. The assay was immunoSEQ multiplex PCR, and TCRdb's table has in-frame clones only and misses some. The data contain 80,000 or so clones, 90% of them singletons. This specimen consisted of CD4+ or CD8+ T cells sorted from blood, obtained in a trial of the OX40 agonist ivuxolimab. These receptors were collected from an adult with an advanced solid tumor such as melanoma, head and neck, liver or kidney cancer.

The rearrangement uses TRBV2 and TRBJ2-3; no clear D. The V end was cut by 8 bases, the J end by 0 bases, with 15 bases between. The CDR3 is made up of 15 amino acids. From germline, CDR1 is SNHLY and CDR2 FYNNEI. CDR3 loop: CASGVVPKSTDTQYF. The CDR3, as DNA: TGTGCCAGCGGGGTGGTCCCTAAGAGCACAGATACGCAGTATTTT.

This sequence joins TRBV11-3 and TRBJ1-1, with D uncertain. Trimming took off 3 bases at V and 0 bases at J, with 8 bases between the two ends. This CDR3 is built from 14 residues. Germline CDR1 SGHNT, CDR2 YENEEA. The CDR3 bases are TGTGCCAGCAGCTTTAATACACTGAACACTGAAGCTTTCTTT. Its protein product is CASSFNTLNTEAFF.

This chain uses TRBV11-2 with TRBJ1-3; D gene uncertain. Looked up from germline, CDR1 is SGHAT and CDR2 is FQNNGV. This CDR3 has 15 amino acids. Trimming cost V 0 bases and J 0 bases, with 6 bases left between them. CDR3 nucleotides: TGTGCCAGCAGCTTAGATGGCAGCTCTGGAAACACCATATATTTT. Amino acid sequence: CASSLDGSSGNTIYF. Variable domain in full (rest from reference TRBV11-2 and TRBJ1-3): EAGVAQSPRYKIIEKRQSVAFWCNPISGHATLYWYQQILGQGPKLLIQFQNNGVVDDSQLPKDRFSAERLKGVDSTLKIQPAKLEDSAVYLCASSLDGSSGNTIYFGEGSWLTVV.

The chain links TRBV5-1 to TRBJ1-4; D is undetermined. This CDR3 contains 16 residues. The germline V gene has CDR1 SGHRS and CDR2 YFSETQ. Trimming took off 4 bases at V and 0 bases at J, with 13 bases between the two ends. In DNA form, the CDR3 reads TGCGCCAGCAGCCCTCCTTCCGTTGCAACTAATGAAAAACTGTTTTTT. The encoded protein is CASSPPSVATNEKLFF. The full variable domain, in which reference TRBV5-1 and TRBJ1-4 provide the parts outside the CDR3, is KAGVTQTPRYLIKTRGQQVTLSCSPISGHRSVSWYQQTPGQGLQFLFEYFSETQRNKGNFPGRFSGRQFSNSRSEMNVSTLELGDSALYLCASSPPSVATNEKLFFGSGTQLSVL.

The genes are TRBV7-8 and TRBJ1-1; D is undetermined. V lost 6 bases and J lost 1, with 15 bases in between. The CDR3 has 15 amino acids. The germline V gene has CDR1 SGHVS and CDR2 FQNEAQ. CDR3 sequence (DNA): TGTGCCAGCAGTTTGTCCCCGACTGAGAACACTGAAGCTTTCTTT. It is translated as CASSLSPTENTEAFF.

For this clone: The identical CDR3 is also encoded by other nucleotide sequences in the sample. CDR3 sequence reads: CASSLGRTNTEAFF. The CDR3 bases are TGTGCCAGCAGTTTAGGTCGGACAAACACTGAAGCTTTCTTT. The V gene is TRBV28, the J gene TRBJ1-1; perhaps TRBD1 as D (5 bases). Germline loops: CDR1 MDHEN, CDR2 SYDVKM. CDR3 size: 14 residues. V was shortened by 2 bases and J by 2 bases, with 9 bases between the two germline ends.

This clone has only one observation. The rearrangement uses TRBV7-2 and TRBJ2-3; 11 nucleotides align to TRBD2. The CDR3 sequence is 20 residues long. Trimming took 0 bases from V and 5 from J; bases not matched to a gene: 16. Germline CDR1 is SGHTA and CDR2 is FQGNSA. The CDR3 DNA is TGTGCCAGCAGCTTAGCACCCTCGCTGGGCCTAGCGGGGGGTGAAGATACGCAGTATTTT. It encodes CASSLAPSLGLAGGEDTQYF.

The chain combines TRBV7-2 with TRBJ2-5; 8 bases are a match to TRBD2. This CDR3 is 16 amino acids long. The V gene end was trimmed by 4 bases and the J gene end by 5 bases; junction bases not matched to a gene: 12. Per germline, CDR1 SGHTA and CDR2 FQGNSA. As DNA, the CDR3 is TGTGCCAGCAGCTCTCGAAAGCGGGGGCCCGGGGAGACCCAGTACTTC. As protein: CASSSRKRGPGETQYF.

This sequence joins TRBV18 and TRBJ2-2; 8 nucleotides agree with TRBD1. Germline values: CDR1 KGHSH, CDR2 LQKENI. The junction had 1 base not matched to a gene; V was cut back by 3 bases and J by 1 base. This CDR3 spans 15 amino acids. This CDR3 reads CASSPGTGNTGELFF. The CDR3 DNA sequence: TGTGCCAGCTCACCCGGGACAGGGAACACCGGGGAGCTGTTTTTT.

The chain has TRBV5-1 and TRBJ2-5; possibly TRBD1 for D (5 bases). This CDR3 has 13 residues. V lost 2 bases, J lost 3 bases, and 8 bases lay in between. Germline-derived CDR1 and CDR2 are SGHRS and YFSETQ. The CDR3 region has the DNA TGCGCCAGCAGCTTTGAAGGGGAAGAGACCCAGTACTTC. It is translated as CASSFEGEETQYF.

This chain connects TRBV11-3 to TRBJ2-5, with 8 bases fitting TRBD1. Germline V gene data show CDR1 as SGHNT and CDR2 as YENEEA. J gave up 4 bases and V 1 base, and 5 bases lay outside the gene matches. This CDR3 is built from 15 residues. The CDR3 here is CASSLARGLVETQYF. CDR3 coding DNA: TGTGCCAGCAGCTTAGCCAGGGGGCTTGTAGAGACCCAGTACTTC.